Sequencing of this T cell receptor beta chain was carried out in a study of CD8 T cells in Susac syndrome. Random hexamers were used to reverse transcribe the RNA input (about 0.5 to 1 ug). By means of immunoSEQ multiplex PCR, TCR beta CDR3 spanning 54 Vbeta and 13 Jbeta underwent amplification. From the immunoSEQ multiplex PCR reads, TCRdb called clonotypes with MiXCR, one entry per CDR3 protein. The top ten clones hold about 0.071% of a sample with 250,000 or so distinct CDR3 sequences, around 93% of them seen once. The germline V gene has CDR1 MDHEN and CDR2 SYDVKM. This CDR3 region has 16 residues. Trimming cost V 4 bases and J 6 bases; bases outside gene matches: 8. From blood CD8+ and CD4+ T cells, TCR beta sequences were generated. Patients with stable or active relapsing-remitting disease, all of them treatment-naive, made up the multiple sclerosis controls.

The specimen was CD4+ T cells from PBMCs. The chain is built from TRBV28 and TRBJ1-6; 8 bases map to TRBD1. This TCR was sampled from a human donor with multiple sclerosis. CDR3 region: CASSSADRVSNSPLHF. The DNA of the CDR3 is TGTGCCAGCAGTTCCGCGGACAGGGTGTCTAATTCACCCCTCCACTTT.